This passage covers 14 T cell receptor beta chains from one sample sequenced in a study of blood T cell repertoires in COVID-19 (dated by TCRdb to the early 2020s). Library method: the immunoSEQ multiplex PCR assay. In TCRdb, the immuneACCESS table is reduced to in-frame sequences with V and J assigned. These tables do not hold every clone; where another copy was compared, an unresolved V gene accounts for under half, and the others remain unexplained. The sample table holds 98,000 or so clones, of which 70% to 85% were seen once. Clones ranked in the top ten supply roughly 2% of the sample. The sequenced sample was peripheral blood. The source is a middle-aged woman with acute or convalescent COVID-19.

CDR3: CASSSGTGRSYEQYF. As DNA, the CDR3 is TGTGCCAGCAGCTCCGGGACAGGGAGGAGCTACGAGCAGTACTTC. The gene calls are TRBV7-7 and TRBJ2-7, with TRBD1 matching 9 bases. V lost 4 bases and J lost 3; bases outside the gene matches: 7. The germline gives CDR1 SSHAT, CDR2 FNYEAQ (reference sequence). This CDR3 spans 15 amino acids.

The chain recombines TRBV28 with TRBJ2-3; 10 bases map to TRBD2. In germline, CDR1 is MDHEN, CDR2 SYDVKM. V shed 6 bases and J 0 bases; nucleotides not matched to a gene: 18. The CDR3 has 20 residues. The CDR3 DNA is TGTGCCAGCAGCTATCCTCTAGCGGGGGCCTCATTTTCGAGCACAGATACGCAGTATTTT. This translates into CASSYPLAGASFSSTDTQYF.

The chain links TRBV7-3 to TRBJ2-3, with 9 bases matching TRBD2. Germline CDR1 is SGHTA and CDR2 is FQGTGA. The CDR3 sequence is 15 residues long. J lost 6 bases, V lost 5 bases, and 9 bases had no gene match. The CDR3 bases are TGTGCCAGCAGCCGGCTAGCGGGGAGCAAGGATACGCAGTATTTT. Translation gives CASSRLAGSKDTQYF. Complete variable domain (other parts from reference TRBV7-3 and TRBJ2-3): GAGVSQTPSNKVTEKGKYVELRCDPISGHTALYWYRQSLGQGPEFLIYFQGTGAADDSGLPNDRFFAVRPEGSVSTLKIQRTERGDSAVYLCASSRLAGSKDTQYFGPGTRLTVL.

The chain couples TRBV11-2 to TRBJ2-1; tentative D call: TRBD2 (6 bases). Trimming pared 7 bases from V and 7 bases from J, leaving 17 bases between. This CDR3 region has 14 residues. The germline gives CDR1 SGHAT, CDR2 FQNNGV. The CDR3 is CASNPRGTSNEQFF. The CDR3 DNA sequence: TGTGCCAGCAACCCACGTGGGACTTCGAATGAGCAGTTCTTC.

V usage is TRBV19 and J usage is TRBJ1-6; D possibly corresponds to TRBD1 (6 bases). Germline lookup yields CDR1 LNHDA and CDR2 SQIVND (reference sequence). This CDR3 region has 14 residues. The V gene lost 8 bases and the J gene lost 5 bases, with 13 bases spanning the gap. CDR3 nucleotides: TGTGCCAGTTCAGAGGGACATCATAATTCACCCCTCCACTTT. Translation gives CASSEGHHNSPLHF.

The chain links TRBV2 to TRBJ1-2, with D unclear. CDR1 is SNHLY and CDR2 is FYNNEI in the germline V gene. CDR3 size: 11 residues. V was trimmed by 3 bases and J by 7 bases, leaving 6 bases between them. The CDR3 reads CASSEVRGYTF. CDR3 nucleotide sequence: TGTGCCAGCAGTGAGGTGCGTGGCTACACCTTC.

V and J are TRBV28 and TRBJ1-2; D ambiguous. Germline CDR1 MDHEN, CDR2 SYDVKM. The CDR3 totals 13 residues. V was cut by 4 bases and J by 3 bases, with 9 bases left in between. In DNA, the CDR3 is TGTGCCAGCAGTTCCGGAGGATACTATGGCTACACCTTC. Protein: CASSSGGYYGYTF.

J is TRBJ2-3 and V is TRBV7-2; D not certain. This CDR3 region has 14 residues. Between the trimmed V and J ends, which lost 1 base and 2 bases, there was a span of 7 bases. Looked up from germline, CDR1 is SGHTA and CDR2 is FQGNSA. The CDR3 nucleotides read TGTGCCAGCAGCTTAGGGCCCCTCACAGATACGCAGTATTTT. Amino acid sequence: CASSLGPLTDTQYF.

The chain uses TRBV5-1 and TRBJ1-6; 7 bases line up with TRBD1. The CDR3 loop spans 14 amino acids. Losses at the gene ends were 4 bases for V and 8 bases for J; bases not matched to a gene: 6. Germline CDR1 is SGHRS and CDR2 is YFSETQ. Written as DNA, the CDR3 is TGCGCCAGCAGCCCCGGGACAGCCGATTCACCCCTCCACTTT. Amino acid sequence: CASSPGTADSPLHF.

CDR3 loop: CASSDYSGNTIYF. The CDR3 bases are TGTGCCAGCAGCGATTACTCTGGAAACACCATATATTTT. This chain joins TRBV9 and TRBJ1-3, with D uncertain. Germline CDR1 SGDLS, CDR2 YYNGEE. The CDR3 covers 13 residues. Between the trimmed V and J ends, which lost 3 bases and 0 bases, there was a span of 4 bases. Supplemented by reference TRBV9 and TRBJ1-3, the full variable domain reads DSGVTQTPKHLITATGQRVTLRCSPRSGDLSVYWYQQSLDQGLQFLIQYYNGEERAKGNILERFSAQQFPDLHSELNLSSLELGDSALYFCASSDYSGNTIYFGEGSWLTVV.

This clone has just a few counts. The rearrangement uses TRBV9 and TRBJ2-3; possible D gene TRBD1, 6 bases. Germline V lookup: CDR1 SGDLS, CDR2 YYNGEE. This CDR3 region has 13 residues. Trimming pared 6 bases from V and 2 bases from J, leaving 10 bases between. CDR3 in DNA: TGTGCCAGCAACAGGGTAGCCACAGATACGCAGTATTTT. As protein: CASNRVATDTQYF.

The chain joins TRBV25-1 to TRBJ2-3, with a possible D match to TRBD1 (6 bases). Germline values: CDR1 MGHDK, CDR2 SYGVNS. The CDR3 sequence is 15 residues long. V lost 6 bases, J lost 1 base, and 14 bases lay in between. The CDR3 spells CASSIGQPRTDTQYF. In DNA, the CDR3 is TGTGCCAGCAGCATAGGACAGCCCCGCACAGATACGCAGTATTTT. Looking up the rest from reference TRBV25-1 and TRBJ2-3 gives the full variable domain: EADIYQTPRYLVIGTGKKITLECSQTMGHDKMYWYQQDPGMELHLIHYSYGVNSTEKGDLSSESTVSRIRTEHFPLTLESARPSHTSQYLCASSIGQPRTDTQYFGPGTRLTVL.

This chain links TRBV29-1 with TRBJ2-7; possibly TRBD1 for D (5 bases). Germline lookup yields CDR1 SQVTM and CDR2 ANQGSEA. Trimming took 7 bases from V and 1 from J, leaving 11 bases between them. The CDR3 runs to 12 residues. The CDR3 reads CSAKGQSYEQYF. The CDR3 coding sequence is TGCAGCGCCAAGGGGCAATCCTACGAGCAGTACTTC.

This clone was counted once. The chain recombines TRBV7-3 with TRBJ1-1; D uncertain. The V gene lost 5 bases and the J gene lost 1 base, with 11 bases spanning the gap. Germline-derived CDR1 and CDR2 are SGHTA and FQGTGA. The CDR3 is made up of 14 amino acids. As DNA, the CDR3 is TGTGCCAGCAGCCATGGGCGGGAGAACACTGAAGCTTTCTTT. Encoded protein: CASSHGRENTEAFF.